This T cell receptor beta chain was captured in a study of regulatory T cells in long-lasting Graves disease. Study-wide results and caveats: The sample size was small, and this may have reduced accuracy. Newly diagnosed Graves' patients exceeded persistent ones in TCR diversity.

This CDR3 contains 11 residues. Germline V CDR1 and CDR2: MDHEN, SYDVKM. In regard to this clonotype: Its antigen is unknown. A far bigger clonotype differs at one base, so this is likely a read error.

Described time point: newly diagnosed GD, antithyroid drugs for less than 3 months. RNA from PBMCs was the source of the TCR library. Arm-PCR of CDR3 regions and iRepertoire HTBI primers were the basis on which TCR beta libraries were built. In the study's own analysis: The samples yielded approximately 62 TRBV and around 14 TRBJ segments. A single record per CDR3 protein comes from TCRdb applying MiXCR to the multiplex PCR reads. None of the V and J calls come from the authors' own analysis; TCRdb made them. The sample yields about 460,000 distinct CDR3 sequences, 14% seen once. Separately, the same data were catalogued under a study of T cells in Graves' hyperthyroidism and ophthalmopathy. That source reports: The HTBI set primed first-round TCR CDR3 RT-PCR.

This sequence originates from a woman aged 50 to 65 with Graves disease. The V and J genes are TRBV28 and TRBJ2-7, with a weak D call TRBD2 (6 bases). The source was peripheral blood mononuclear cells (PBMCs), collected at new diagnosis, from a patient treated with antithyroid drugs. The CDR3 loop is CASSLAGLRFF. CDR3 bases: TGTGCCAGCAGTTTAGCGGGGTTGAGATTCTTC.